These 17 T cell receptor beta chains came from one sample sequenced in a study of human T cells and chemical hapten exposure. Specified time point: patch test 3, about 24 weeks after DPC sensitization. Treatment described: therapeutic diphenylcyclopropenone sensitization with weekly scalp DPC. From the RACE reads, TCRdb called clonotypes with MiXCR, one entry per CDR3 protein. The repertoire holds over 75,000 distinct CDR3 sequences, with approximately 10% as singletons. The sample here was whole blood, taken in connection with sensitization to the hapten diphenylcyclopropenone (DPC). These receptors all come from a woman younger than 45 with alopecia areata. Some clones in this sample may be carry-over from other donors' samples.

This clonotype was counted ten times or more. The rearrangement links TRBV12-3 or TRBV12-4 to TRBJ1-2; TRBD1 might be the D (5 bases). Trimming cost V 8 bases and J 5 bases, with 18 bases left between them. The CDR3 extends over 14 amino acids. In nucleotides, the CDR3 is TGTGCCAGCCTTCCCCAGGACTCAGGGTATGGCTACACCTTC. Its translation: CASLPQDSGYGYTF.

This clonotype was seen only a few times. V gene TRBV20-1 combines with J gene TRBJ1-1; no reliable D call. V was clipped by 3 bases and J by 7 bases, with 6 bases between them. Germline CDR1 DFQATT, CDR2 SNEGSKA (reference sequence). The CDR3 totals 10 residues. CDR3 DNA: TGCAGTGCTAGCTGGCATGAAGCTTTCTTT. It is translated as CSASWHEAFF.

V usage is TRBV5-1 and J usage is TRBJ2-5; 8 bases align to TRBD1. Germline loops: CDR1 SGHRS, CDR2 YFSETQ. CDR3 length equals 14 residues. V was clipped by 9 bases and J by 1 base; unmatched bases: 8. The CDR3 coding sequence is TGCGCCACTCACCCCGGACAGGGCCAAGAGACCCAGTACTTC. Amino acids: CATHPGQGQETQYF.

The table lists this clonotype with many counts. This chain uses TRBV7-6 with TRBJ2-7; 10 bases fit TRBD2. The CDR3 totals 14 residues. Germline-derived CDR1 and CDR2 are SGHVS and FNYEAQ. V lost 7 bases, J lost 4 bases, and 7 bases stayed unmatched. CDR3 nucleotide sequence: TGTGCCAGCACCGGGAAGCGGGAGGGATACGAGCAGTACTTC. It encodes CASTGKREGYEQYF.

The CDR3 reads CASSLTNTYNEQFF. CDR3 nucleotide sequence: TGTGCCAGCAGTTTGACTAACACCTACAATGAGCAGTTCTTC. The V and J genes are TRBV27 and TRBJ2-1; a weak D match, TRBD2 (5 bases). Germline V gene data show CDR1 as MNHEY and CDR2 as SMNVEV (reference sequence). This CDR3 is 14 amino acids long. The V end was cut by 3 bases, the J end by 2 bases, with 8 bases between.

This clonotype was detected a few times. This chain joins TRBV12-5 and TRBJ2-1; D is unresolved. Trimming cost V 8 bases and J 7 bases, with 21 bases left between them. Germline loops: CDR1 LGHNT, CDR2 FRNRAP. This CDR3 comprises 15 residues. CDR3 in amino acids: CASCLESPFHNEQFF. The CDR3 DNA follows: TGTGCTAGTTGTCTAGAATCACCTTTTCATAATGAGCAGTTCTTC.

On this clonotype: This may be a read error: a much more frequent sequence differs by one nucleotide. V gene TRBV30 combines with J gene TRBJ2-1; tentatively, D is TRBD1 (6 bases). V lost 1 base and J lost 13, with 17 bases in between. The CDR3 is made up of 13 amino acids. The V gene's germline CDR1 is GTSNPN and CDR2 SVGIG (reference sequence). The CDR3 DNA sequence: TGTGCCTGGAGTGCCACCCACACAGGGAGTCAGTTCTTC. Translating it yields CAWSATHTGSQFF.

This clonotype was found many times. CDR3 in amino acids: CASSPGTSGIFGPYEQYF. CDR3 bases: TGTGCCAGCTCACCCGGGACTAGCGGGATTTTCGGCCCCTACGAGCAGTACTTC. The J gene is TRBJ2-7, the V gene TRBV18; 13 nucleotides agree with TRBD2. Germline-derived CDR1 and CDR2 are KGHSH and LQKENI. Trimming at V came to 3 bases and at J to 2 bases, leaving 10 bases not matched to a gene. This CDR3 is built from 18 residues.

The chain employs TRBV28 and TRBJ1-2; the match to TRBD1 covers 9 bases. The CDR3 has 17 residues. Germline V lookup: CDR1 MDHEN, CDR2 SYDVKM. V was pared by 3 bases and J by 2 bases, with 10 bases of the junction left unmatched. The CDR3 sequence is CASSLWGTGPSNYGYTF. The CDR3 DNA follows: TGTGCCAGCAGTTTGTGGGGGACAGGGCCATCCAACTATGGCTACACCTTC.

This chain links TRBV6-6 with TRBJ1-1; D is perhaps TRBD1 (6 bases). The CDR3 runs to 15 residues. CDR1 is MNHNY, CDR2 SVGAGI, per germline (reference sequence). V gave up 6 bases and J gave up 6 bases, with 20 bases separating them. The CDR3 here is CASRRRSQGRAEAFF. The CDR3 DNA reads as TGTGCCAGCAGAAGACGGTCGCAGGGGCGGGCTGAAGCTTTCTTT.

V gene TRBV12-5 combines with J gene TRBJ1-1; 10 bases match TRBD1. V shed 3 bases and J 2 bases; nucleotides not matched to a gene: 9. Germline CDR1 is LGHNT and CDR2 is FRNRAP. This CDR3 comprises 17 residues. The CDR3 sequence is CASGFPPTGGKNTEAFF. In nucleotides, the CDR3 is TGTGCTAGTGGTTTTCCGCCGACAGGGGGCAAAAACACTGAAGCTTTCTTT.

This clonotype was picked up many times. The chain employs TRBV30 and TRBJ1-2, with TRBD1 as a possible D gene (6 bases). The CDR3 contains 13 residues. The V end was cut by 2 bases, the J end by 7 bases, with 14 bases between. Germline V gene data show CDR1 as GTSNPN and CDR2 as SVGIG (reference sequence). Here the CDR3 reads CAWSPGQFPGYTF. The CDR3 nucleotides read TGTGCCTGGAGTCCCGGACAGTTCCCTGGCTACACCTTC.

This sequence joins TRBV28 and TRBJ2-1; D uncertain. The CDR3 has 13 residues. CDR1 and CDR2 (germline): MDHEN, SYDVKM. Trimming shortened V by 2 bases and J by 3 bases, and 5 bases separated the two germline ends. CDR3 DNA: TGTGCCAGCAGTTTAGGCCGCTACAATGAGCAGTTCTTC. It translates to CASSLGRYNEQFF.

The sample holds a few counts of this clonotype. The chain combines TRBV11-3 with TRBJ2-2; D is undetermined. Germline V CDR1 and CDR2: SGHNT, YENEEA. The CDR3 covers 13 residues. Deletions cut 4 bases from V and 0 bases from J, with 3 bases between. CDR3: CASSYSNTGELFF. The CDR3 bases are TGTGCCAGCAGCTACTCGAACACCGGGGAGCTGTTTTTT.

This clonotype was recorded at least ten times. The chain uses TRBV2 and TRBJ2-5; D might be TRBD2 (6 bases). Germline V lookup: CDR1 SNHLY, CDR2 FYNNEI. With 0 bases removed from V and 5 bases from J, the gap between germline ends came to 13 bases. The CDR3 has 15 residues. The CDR3 DNA reads TGTGCCAGCAGTGAAGCTCGGAGGGGCGGGGAGACCCAGTACTTC. This codes for CASSEARRGGETQYF.

This clonotype was detected only a few times. The CDR3 is CATTGTGGTGELFF. CDR3 in DNA: TGTGCCACGACCGGGACAGGGGGGACCGGGGAGCTGTTTTTT. The chain recombines TRBV12-3 or TRBV12-4 with TRBJ2-2; TRBD1 matches at 11 bases. V lost 10 bases and J lost 5; bases outside the gene matches: 6. The length of the CDR3 is 14 residues.

The sample holds many counts of this clonotype. The rearrangement uses TRBV5-1 and TRBJ1-1, with a possible D match to TRBD1 (6 bases). This CDR3 spans 13 amino acids. The V end was cut by 1 base, the J end by 8 bases, with 12 bases between. The germline V gene encodes CDR1 SGHRS and CDR2 YFSETQ. CDR3 in DNA: TGCGCCAGCAGCTTGCCGGGGGCCGCAGAAGCTTTCTTT. Translated, it gives CASSLPGAAEAFF.